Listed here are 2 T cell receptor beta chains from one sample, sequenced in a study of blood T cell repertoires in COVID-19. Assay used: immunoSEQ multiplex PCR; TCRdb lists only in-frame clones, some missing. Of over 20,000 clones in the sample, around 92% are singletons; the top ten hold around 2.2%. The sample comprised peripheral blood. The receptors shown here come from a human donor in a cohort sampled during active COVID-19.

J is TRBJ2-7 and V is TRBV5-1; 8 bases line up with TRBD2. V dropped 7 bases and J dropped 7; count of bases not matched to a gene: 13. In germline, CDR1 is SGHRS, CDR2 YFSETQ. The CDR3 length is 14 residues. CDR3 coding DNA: TGCGCCAGCGGCCCGGGGGGGGGCGCGTGGGAGCAGTACTTC. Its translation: CASGPGGGAWEQYF.

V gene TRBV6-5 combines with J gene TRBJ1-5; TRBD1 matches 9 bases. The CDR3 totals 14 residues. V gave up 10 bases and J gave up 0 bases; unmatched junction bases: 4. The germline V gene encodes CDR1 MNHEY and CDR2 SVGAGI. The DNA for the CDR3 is TGTGCCACCCGGACAGGGGTTAGCAATCAGCCCCAGCATTTT. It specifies CATRTGVSNQPQHF.